This TCR beta chain comes out of a study of blood T cell repertoires in COVID-19. Background on the study: T cells, B-cell-depleted T cells, or PBMCs provided the cDNA or gDNA that served as material.

Libraries were prepared by immunoSEQ multiplex PCR; TCRdb keeps only in-frame clonotypes and omits some of them. The table lists 200,000 or so clones, 84% of them singletons. This TCR was recovered from a woman aged 80 or over with COVID-19, enrolled during active disease. The sample consisted of peripheral blood.

CDR3 DNA sequence: TGTGCCAGCAGGGGTGACAGGGCCAGCAATCAGCCCCAGCATTTT. Its translation is CASRGDRASNQPQHF. This sequence joins TRBV28 and TRBJ1-5; 7 bases align to TRBD1. The CDR3 is made up of 15 amino acids. The V and J ends lost 6 bases and 1 base, in that order; junction bases with no gene match: 6. The germline gives CDR1 MDHEN, CDR2 SYDVKM. Combining the CDR3 with reference TRBV28 and TRBJ1-5 gives the whole variable domain DVKVTQSSRYLVKRTGEKVFLECVQDMDHENMFWYRQDPGLGLRLIYFSYDVKMKEKGDIPEGYSVSREKKERFSLILESASTNQTSMYLCASRGDRASNQPQHFGDGTRLSIL.